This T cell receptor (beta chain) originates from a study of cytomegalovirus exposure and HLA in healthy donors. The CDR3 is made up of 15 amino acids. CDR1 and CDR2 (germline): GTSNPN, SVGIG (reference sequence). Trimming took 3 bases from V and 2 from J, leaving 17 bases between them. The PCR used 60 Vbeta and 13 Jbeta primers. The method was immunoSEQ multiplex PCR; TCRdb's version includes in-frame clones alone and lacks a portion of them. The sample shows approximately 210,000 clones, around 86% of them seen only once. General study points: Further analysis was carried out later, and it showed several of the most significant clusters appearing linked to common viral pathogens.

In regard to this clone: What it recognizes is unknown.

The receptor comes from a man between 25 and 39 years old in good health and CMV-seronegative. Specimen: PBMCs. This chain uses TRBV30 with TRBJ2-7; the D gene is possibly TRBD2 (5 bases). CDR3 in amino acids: CAWRRTSTDAYEQYF. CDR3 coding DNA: TGTGCCTGGAGGAGGACTTCCACCGACGCCTACGAGCAGTACTTC.